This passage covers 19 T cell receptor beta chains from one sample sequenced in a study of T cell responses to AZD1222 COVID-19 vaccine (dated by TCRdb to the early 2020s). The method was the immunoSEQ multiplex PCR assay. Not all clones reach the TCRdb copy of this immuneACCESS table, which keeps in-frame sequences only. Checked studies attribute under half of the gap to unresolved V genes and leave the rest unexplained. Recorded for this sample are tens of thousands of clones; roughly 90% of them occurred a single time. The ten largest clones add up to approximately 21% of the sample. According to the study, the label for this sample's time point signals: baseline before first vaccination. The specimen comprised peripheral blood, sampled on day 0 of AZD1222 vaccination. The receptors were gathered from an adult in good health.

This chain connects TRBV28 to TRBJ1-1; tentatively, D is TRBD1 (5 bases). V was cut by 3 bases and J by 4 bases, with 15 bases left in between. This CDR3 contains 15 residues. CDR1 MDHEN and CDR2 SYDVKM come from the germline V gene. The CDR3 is CASSFPGPGATEAFF. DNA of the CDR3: TGTGCCAGCAGTTTTCCCGGCCCCGGGGCCACTGAAGCTTTCTTT.

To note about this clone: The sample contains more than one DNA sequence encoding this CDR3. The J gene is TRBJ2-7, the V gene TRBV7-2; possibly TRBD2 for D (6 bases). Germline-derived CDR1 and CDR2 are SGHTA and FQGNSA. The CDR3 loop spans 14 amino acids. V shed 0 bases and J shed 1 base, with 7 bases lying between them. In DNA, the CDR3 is TGTGCCAGCAGCTTAGCGGGGGGTTCCTACGAGCAGTACTTC. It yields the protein CASSLAGGSYEQYF.

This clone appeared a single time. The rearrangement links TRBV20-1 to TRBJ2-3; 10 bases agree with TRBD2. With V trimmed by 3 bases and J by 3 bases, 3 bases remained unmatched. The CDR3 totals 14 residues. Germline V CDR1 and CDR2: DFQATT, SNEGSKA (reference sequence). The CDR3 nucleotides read TGCAGTGCTAGTCCAGCGGGGGGGACAGATACGCAGTATTTT. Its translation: CSASPAGGTDTQYF.

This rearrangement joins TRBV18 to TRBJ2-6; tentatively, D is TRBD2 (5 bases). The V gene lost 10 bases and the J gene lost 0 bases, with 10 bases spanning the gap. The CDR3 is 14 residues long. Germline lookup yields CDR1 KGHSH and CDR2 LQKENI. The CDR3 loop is CATGVGSGANVLTF. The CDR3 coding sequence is TGTGCCACCGGGGTAGGCTCTGGGGCCAACGTCCTGACTTTC.

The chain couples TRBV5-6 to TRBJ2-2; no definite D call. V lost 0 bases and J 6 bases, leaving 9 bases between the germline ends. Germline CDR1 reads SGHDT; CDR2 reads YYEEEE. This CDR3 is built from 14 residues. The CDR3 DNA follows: TGTGCCAGCAGCTTGGTAGAACTGTCCGGGGAGCTGTTTTTT. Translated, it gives CASSLVELSGELFF.

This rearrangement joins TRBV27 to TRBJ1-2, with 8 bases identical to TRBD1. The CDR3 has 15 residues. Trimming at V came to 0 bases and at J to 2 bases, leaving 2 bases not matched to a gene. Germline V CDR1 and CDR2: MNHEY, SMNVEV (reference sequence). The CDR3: CASSLSGQGNYGYTF. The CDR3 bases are TGTGCCAGCAGTTTATCCGGACAGGGCAACTATGGCTACACCTTC.

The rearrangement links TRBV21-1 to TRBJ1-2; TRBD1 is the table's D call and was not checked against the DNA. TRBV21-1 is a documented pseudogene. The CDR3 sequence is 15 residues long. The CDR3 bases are TGTGCCAGCAGCAAAGCGCAGAAACAGTGCCGAAGCTACACCTTC. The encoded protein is CASSKAQKQCRSYTF.

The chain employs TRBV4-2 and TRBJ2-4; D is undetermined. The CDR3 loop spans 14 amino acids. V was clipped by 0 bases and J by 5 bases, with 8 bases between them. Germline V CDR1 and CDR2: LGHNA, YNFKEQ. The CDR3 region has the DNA TGTGCCAGCAGCCAAGATCTCAGAGAAAACATTCAGTACTTC. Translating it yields CASSQDLRENIQYF.

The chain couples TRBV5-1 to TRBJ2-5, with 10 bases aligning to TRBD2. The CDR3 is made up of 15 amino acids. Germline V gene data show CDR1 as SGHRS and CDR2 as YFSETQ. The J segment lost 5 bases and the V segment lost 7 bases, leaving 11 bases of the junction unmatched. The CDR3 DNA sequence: TGCGCCAGCTCCCCGGGACTAGCGAATCAGGAGACCCAGTACTTC. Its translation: CASSPGLANQETQYF.

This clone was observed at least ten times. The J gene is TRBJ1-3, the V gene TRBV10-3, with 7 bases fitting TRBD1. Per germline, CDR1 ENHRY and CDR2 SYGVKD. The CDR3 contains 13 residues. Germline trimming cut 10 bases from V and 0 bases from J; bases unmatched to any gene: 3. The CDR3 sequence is CATRDSSGNTIYF. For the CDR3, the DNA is TGTGCCACGAGGGACAGCTCTGGAAACACCATATATTTT.

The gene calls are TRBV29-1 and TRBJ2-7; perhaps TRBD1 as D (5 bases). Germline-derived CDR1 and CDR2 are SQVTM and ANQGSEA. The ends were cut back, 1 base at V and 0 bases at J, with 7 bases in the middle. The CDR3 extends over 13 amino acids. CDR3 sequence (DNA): TGCAGCGTTGAAGTCAGGGCCTCCTACGAGCAGTACTTC. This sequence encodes CSVEVRASYEQYF.

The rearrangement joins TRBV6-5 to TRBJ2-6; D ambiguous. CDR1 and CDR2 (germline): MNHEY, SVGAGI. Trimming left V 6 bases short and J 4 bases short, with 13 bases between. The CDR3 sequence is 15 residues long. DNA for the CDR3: TGTGCCAGCAGCCGAAATGTCGCCGGGGCCAACGTCCTGACTTTC. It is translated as CASSRNVAGANVLTF.

CDR3 residues: CASSFSNQPQHF. CDR3 in DNA: TGTGCCAGCAGCTTCAGCAATCAGCCCCAGCATTTT. This chain links TRBV7-2 with TRBJ1-5; D remains ambiguous. With 3 bases removed from V and 1 base from J, the gap between germline ends came to 1 base. The CDR3 sequence is 12 residues long. CDR1 and CDR2 from the germline V gene are SGHTA and FQGNSA.

The CDR3 is CASSYDASYEQYF. The DNA for the CDR3 is TGTGCCAGCAGTTACGACGCGTCCTACGAGCAGTACTTC. This sequence joins TRBV6-5 and TRBJ2-7; D not resolved. CDR1 is MNHEY, CDR2 SVGAGI, per germline. This CDR3 has 13 residues. The V end was cut by 2 bases, the J end by 1 base, with 6 bases between.

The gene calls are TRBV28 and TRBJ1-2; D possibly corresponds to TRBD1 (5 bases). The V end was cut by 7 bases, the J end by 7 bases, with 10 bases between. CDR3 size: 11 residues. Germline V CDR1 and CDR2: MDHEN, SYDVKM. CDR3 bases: TGTGCCAGCAAAGGACATTCTGGCTACACCTTC. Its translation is CASKGHSGYTF.

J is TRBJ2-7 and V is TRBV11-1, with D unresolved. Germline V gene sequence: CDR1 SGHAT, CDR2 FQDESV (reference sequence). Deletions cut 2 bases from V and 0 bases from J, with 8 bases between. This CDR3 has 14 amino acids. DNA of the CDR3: TGTGCCAGCAGCTTATCTAGATCCTCCTACGAGCAGTACTTC. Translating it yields CASSLSRSSYEQYF.

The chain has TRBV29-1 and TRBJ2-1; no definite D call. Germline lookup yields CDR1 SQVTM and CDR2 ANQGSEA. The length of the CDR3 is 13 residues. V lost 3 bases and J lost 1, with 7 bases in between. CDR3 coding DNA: TGCAGCGTTGATTGGGGATCCTACAATGAGCAGTTCTTC. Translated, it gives CSVDWGSYNEQFF.

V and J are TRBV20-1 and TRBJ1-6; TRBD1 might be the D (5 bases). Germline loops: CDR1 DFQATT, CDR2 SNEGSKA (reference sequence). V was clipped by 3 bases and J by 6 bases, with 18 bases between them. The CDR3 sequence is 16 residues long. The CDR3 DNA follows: TGCAGTGCTAGTGGGTCCTATCTTAGGGGTAATTCACCCCTCCACTTT. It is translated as CSASGSYLRGNSPLHF.

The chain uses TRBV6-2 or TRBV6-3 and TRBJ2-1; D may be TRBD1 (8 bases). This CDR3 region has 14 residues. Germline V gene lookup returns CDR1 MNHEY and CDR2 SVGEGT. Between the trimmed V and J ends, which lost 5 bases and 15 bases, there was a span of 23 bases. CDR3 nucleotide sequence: TGTGCCAGCAGTCCCGGACAGGGCGGACTAGTATGGTTCTTC. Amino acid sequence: CASSPGQGGLVWFF.